Each of the 4 T cell receptor beta chains below was sequenced from the same sample in a study of T cells after yellow fever vaccination. MiXCR, applied by TCRdb to the 5' RACE reads, yields one record per CDR3 protein. The sample contains over 250,000 distinct CDR3 sequences, about 4% of which appear only once. Source: PBMCs, taken 5 days after the yellow fever booster vaccination. The origin of the receptors is a man between 18 and 35 years old who received the YFV17D yellow fever vaccine.

This clonotype was counted between two and nine times. This chain joins TRBV20-1 and TRBJ2-5; tentatively, D is TRBD2 (6 bases). Germline V CDR1 and CDR2: DFQATT, SNEGSKA (reference sequence). This CDR3 is built from 14 residues. The V end was cut by 2 bases, the J end by 4 bases, with 14 bases between. This CDR3 reads CSARLGTGVETQYF. For the CDR3, the DNA is TGCAGTGCTAGACTCGGGACGGGAGTAGAGACCCAGTACTTC.

This clonotype was observed a few times. This rearrangement joins TRBV28 to TRBJ2-4, with no clear D. The CDR3 is made up of 14 amino acids. The germline V gene has CDR1 MDHEN and CDR2 SYDVKM. The ends were cut back, 3 bases at V and 6 bases at J, with 12 bases in the middle. As DNA, the CDR3 is TGTGCCAGCAGTTTTCAAGGGCAAGGAAACATTCAGTACTTC. It translates to CASSFQGQGNIQYF.

This clonotype was counted many times. The J gene is TRBJ2-5, the V gene TRBV20-1; possibly TRBD2 for D (6 bases). The CDR3 totals 12 residues. Per the germline V gene, CDR1 is DFQATT and CDR2 is SNEGSKA (reference sequence). V shed 5 bases and J shed 2 bases, with 9 bases lying between them. The CDR3 DNA is TGCAGTGCTCGGGGGACTCAAGAGACCCAGTACTTC. Its translation: CSARGTQETQYF.

The sample holds many counts of this clonotype. This chain joins TRBV7-2 and TRBJ1-2; a weak D match, TRBD1 (6 bases). The germline CDR1 and CDR2 sequences are SGHTA and FQGNSA. The V and J ends lost 5 bases and 2 bases respectively, with 9 bases between them. This CDR3 is 13 amino acids long. DNA for the CDR3: TGTGCCAGCAGCCCGCAGGGGAACTATGGCTACACCTTC. Residues: CASSPQGNYGYTF.